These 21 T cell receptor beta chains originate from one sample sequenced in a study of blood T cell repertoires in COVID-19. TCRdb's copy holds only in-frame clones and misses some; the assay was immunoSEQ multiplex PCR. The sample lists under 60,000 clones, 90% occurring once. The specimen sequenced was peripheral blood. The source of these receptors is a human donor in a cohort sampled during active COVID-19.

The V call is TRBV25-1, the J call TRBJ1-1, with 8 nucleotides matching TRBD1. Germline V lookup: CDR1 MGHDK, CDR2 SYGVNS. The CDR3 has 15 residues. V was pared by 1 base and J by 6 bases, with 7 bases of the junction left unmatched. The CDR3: CASSESRTGFSEAFF. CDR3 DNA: TGTGCCAGCAGTGAATCCCGGACAGGGTTTTCTGAAGCTTTCTTT.

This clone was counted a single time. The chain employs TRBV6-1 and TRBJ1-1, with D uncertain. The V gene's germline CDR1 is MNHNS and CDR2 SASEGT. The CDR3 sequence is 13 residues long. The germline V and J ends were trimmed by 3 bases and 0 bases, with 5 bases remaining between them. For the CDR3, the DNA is TGTGCCAGCAGTGAGACACTGAACACTGAAGCTTTCTTT. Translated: CASSETLNTEAFF.

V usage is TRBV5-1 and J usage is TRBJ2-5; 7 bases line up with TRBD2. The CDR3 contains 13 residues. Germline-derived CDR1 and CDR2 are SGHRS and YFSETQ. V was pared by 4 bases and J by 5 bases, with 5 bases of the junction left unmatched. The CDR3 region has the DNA TGCGCCAGCAGCGCGGGGGTGGGGGAGACCCAGTACTTC. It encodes CASSAGVGETQYF.

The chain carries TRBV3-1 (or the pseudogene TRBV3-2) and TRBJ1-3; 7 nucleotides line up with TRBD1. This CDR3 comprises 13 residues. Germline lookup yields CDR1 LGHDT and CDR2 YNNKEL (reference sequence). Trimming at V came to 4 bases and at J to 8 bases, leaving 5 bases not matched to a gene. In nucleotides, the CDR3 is TGTGCCAGCAGCCGCGGACAGGAAGACACCATATATTTT. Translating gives CASSRGQEDTIYF.

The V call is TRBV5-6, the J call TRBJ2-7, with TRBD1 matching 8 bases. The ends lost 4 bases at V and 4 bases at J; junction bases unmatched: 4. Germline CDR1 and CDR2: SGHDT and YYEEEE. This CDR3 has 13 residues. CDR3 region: CASSPDRGYEQYF. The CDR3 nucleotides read TGTGCCAGCAGCCCTGACAGGGGTTACGAGCAGTACTTC.

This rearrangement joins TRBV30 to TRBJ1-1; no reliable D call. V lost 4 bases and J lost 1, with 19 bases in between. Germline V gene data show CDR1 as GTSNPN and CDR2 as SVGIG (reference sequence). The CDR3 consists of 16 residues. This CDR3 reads CAWTTPLTSANTEAFF. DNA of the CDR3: TGTGCCTGGACCACCCCGCTAACGAGTGCGAACACTGAAGCTTTCTTT.

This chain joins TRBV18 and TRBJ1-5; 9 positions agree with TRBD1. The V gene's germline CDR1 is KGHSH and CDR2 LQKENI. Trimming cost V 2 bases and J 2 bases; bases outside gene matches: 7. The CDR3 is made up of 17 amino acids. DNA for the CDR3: TGTGCCAGCTCACCATGGGACAGGGCTCCACGCAATCAGCCCCAGCATTTT. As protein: CASSPWDRAPRNQPQHF. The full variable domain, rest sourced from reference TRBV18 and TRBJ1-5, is NAGVMQNPRHLVRRRGQEARLRCSPMKGHSHVYWYRQLPEEGLKFMVYLQKENIIDESGMPKERFSAEFPKEGPSILRIQQVVRGDSAAYFCASSPWDRAPRNQPQHFGDGTRLSIL.

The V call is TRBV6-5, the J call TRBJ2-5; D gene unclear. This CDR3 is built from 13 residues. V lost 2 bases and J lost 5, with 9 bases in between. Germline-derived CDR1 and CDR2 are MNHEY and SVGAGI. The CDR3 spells CASSYQRWETQYF. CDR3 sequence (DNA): TGTGCCAGCAGTTACCAGCGCTGGGAGACCCAGTACTTC.

CDR3 sequence: CASSLTPVPGTGPNNEQFF. The CDR3 DNA reads as TGTGCCAGCAGCTTAACACCCGTTCCCGGGACAGGGCCAAACAATGAGCAGTTCTTC. The chain combines TRBV11-2 with TRBJ2-1, with TRBD1 identical over 9 bases. CDR1 is SGHAT, CDR2 FQNNGV, per germline. The CDR3 is 19 residues long. The trim removed 2 bases at V and 5 bases at J, leaving 16 bases unmatched.

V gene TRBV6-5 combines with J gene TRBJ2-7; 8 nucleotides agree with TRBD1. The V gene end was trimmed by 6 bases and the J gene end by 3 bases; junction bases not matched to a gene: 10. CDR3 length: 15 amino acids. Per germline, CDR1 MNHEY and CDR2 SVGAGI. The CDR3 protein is CASRHRQGLSYEQYF. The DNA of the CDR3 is TGTGCCAGCAGACACCGACAGGGGTTAAGCTACGAGCAGTACTTC.

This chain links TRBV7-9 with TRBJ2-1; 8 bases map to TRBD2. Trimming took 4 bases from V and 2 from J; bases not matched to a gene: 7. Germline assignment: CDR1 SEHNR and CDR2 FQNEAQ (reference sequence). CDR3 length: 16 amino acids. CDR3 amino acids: CASSSLSGTAYNEQFF. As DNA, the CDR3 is TGTGCCAGCAGCTCCCTTAGCGGGACGGCCTACAATGAGCAGTTCTTC.

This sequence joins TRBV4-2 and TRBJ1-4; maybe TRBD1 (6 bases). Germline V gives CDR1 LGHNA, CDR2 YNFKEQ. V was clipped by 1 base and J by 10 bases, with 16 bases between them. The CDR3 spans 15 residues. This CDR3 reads CASSQGGLRGGKLFF. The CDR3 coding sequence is TGTGCCAGCAGCCAAGGAGGGCTAAGGGGGGGAAAACTGTTTTTT.

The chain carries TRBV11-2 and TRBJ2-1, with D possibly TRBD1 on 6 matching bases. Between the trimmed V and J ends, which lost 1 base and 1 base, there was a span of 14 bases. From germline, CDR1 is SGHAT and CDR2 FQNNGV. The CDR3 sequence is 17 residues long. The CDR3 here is CASSLGGRTSSYNEQFF. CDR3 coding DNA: TGTGCCAGCAGCTTAGGGGGGCGGACTTCGTCCTACAATGAGCAGTTCTTC.

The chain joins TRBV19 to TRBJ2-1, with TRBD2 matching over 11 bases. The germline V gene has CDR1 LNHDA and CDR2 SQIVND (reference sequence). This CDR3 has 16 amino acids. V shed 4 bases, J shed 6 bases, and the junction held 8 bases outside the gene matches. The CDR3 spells CASSKVAGGLGNEQFF. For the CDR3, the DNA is TGTGCCAGTAGTAAGGTAGCGGGAGGGCTGGGCAATGAGCAGTTCTTC.

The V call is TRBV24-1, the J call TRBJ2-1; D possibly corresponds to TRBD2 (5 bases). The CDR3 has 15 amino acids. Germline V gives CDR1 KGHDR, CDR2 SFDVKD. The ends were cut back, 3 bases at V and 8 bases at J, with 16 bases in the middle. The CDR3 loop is CATSDRRPGNDEQFF. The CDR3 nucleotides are TGTGCCACCAGTGATCGGCGGCCCGGGAACGATGAGCAGTTCTTC.

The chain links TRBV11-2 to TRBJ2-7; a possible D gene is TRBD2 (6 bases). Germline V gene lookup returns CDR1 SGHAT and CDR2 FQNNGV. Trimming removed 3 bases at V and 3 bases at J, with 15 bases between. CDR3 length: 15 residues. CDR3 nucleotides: TGTGCCAGCAGCTTCGCTGTCACTAGCTTCTACGAGCAGTACTTC. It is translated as CASSFAVTSFYEQYF.

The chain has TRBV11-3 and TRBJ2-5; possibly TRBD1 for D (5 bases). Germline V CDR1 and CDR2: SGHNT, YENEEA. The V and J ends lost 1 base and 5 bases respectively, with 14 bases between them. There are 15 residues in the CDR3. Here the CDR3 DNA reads TGTGCCAGCAGCTTAGGGCGACAGCCCGGGGAGACCCAGTACTTC. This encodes CASSLGRQPGETQYF.

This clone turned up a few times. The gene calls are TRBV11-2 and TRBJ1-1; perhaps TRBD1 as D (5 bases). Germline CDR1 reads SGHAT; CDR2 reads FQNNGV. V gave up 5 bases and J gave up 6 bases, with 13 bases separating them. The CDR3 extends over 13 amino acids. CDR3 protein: CASSPRGSAEAFF. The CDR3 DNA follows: TGTGCCAGCAGCCCCCGGGGGAGTGCTGAAGCTTTCTTT.

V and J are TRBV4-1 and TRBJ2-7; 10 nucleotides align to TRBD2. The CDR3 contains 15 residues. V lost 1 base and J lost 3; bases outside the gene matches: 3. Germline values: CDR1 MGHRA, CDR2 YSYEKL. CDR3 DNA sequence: TGCGCCAGCAGCCAAGCTAGCGGGAGCCTCTACGAGCAGTACTTC. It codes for CASSQASGSLYEQYF.

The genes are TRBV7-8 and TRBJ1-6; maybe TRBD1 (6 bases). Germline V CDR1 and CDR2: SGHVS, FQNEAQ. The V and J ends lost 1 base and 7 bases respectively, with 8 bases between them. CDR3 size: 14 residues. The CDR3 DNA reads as TGTGCCAGCAGCTTAGAGGGGGACAATTCACCCCTCCACTTT. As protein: CASSLEGDNSPLHF.

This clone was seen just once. The CDR3 spells CASSPEGGNYGYTF. For the CDR3, the DNA is TGTGCCAGCTCACCCGAAGGCGGAAACTATGGCTACACCTTC. The chain carries TRBV18 and TRBJ1-2; D is unclear. Trimming cost V 3 bases and J 2 bases, with 10 bases left between them. The CDR3 loop spans 14 amino acids. The V gene's germline CDR1 is KGHSH and CDR2 LQKENI.